This TCR beta chain was sequenced during a study of T cell changes during pregnancy in multiple sclerosis (dated by TCRdb to about 2019). Study-level background: The study looked at changes in the T cell repertoire across pregnancy in women with multiple sclerosis.

V lost 4 bases and J lost 3 bases, and the count of bases not matched to a germline gene is 9. CDR1 SGDLS and CDR2 YYNGEE were looked up in the germline V gene. From the cysteine through the phenylalanine, the CDR3 covers 16 amino acids. Solely the CDR3 DNA is kept, with 48 bases framed from the first base. Points on this clone: The target of this receptor is not known. There are no base qualities to consult, and no much larger clone falls within one base.

Receptor amplification or capture employed the immunoSEQ multiplex PCR assay. TCRdb stores this immuneACCESS table with in-frame sequences only. Part of the clones is absent; in the studies checked, under half of the shortfall reflects unresolved V genes, and no reason is known for the rest. The sample records tens of thousands of clones, around 93% of which are singletons. Roughly 4% of the sample comes from the top ten. The sequences come from CD8+ T cells from peripheral blood mononuclear cells, collected after pregnancy. The source of this sequence is a female donor with multiple sclerosis, enrolled in a pregnancy study. Here the chain combines TRBV9 and TRBJ2-3; 9 middle bases align to TRBD1. The sequence in DNA is TGTGCCAGCAGCCTCCGGACAGGGGCTGGGACAGATACGCAGTATTTT. This yields the protein CASSLRTGAGTDTQYF.